This note documents a single T cell receptor (beta chain) sequence. Its antigen has not been determined. Base qualities were left out, and no much larger clone turns up one base away. Each PCR received spiked-in synthetic TCR analog templates so that absolute template abundance could be estimated from read counts. TCRbeta CDR3 regions were amplified from genomic DNA with bias-controlled V and J gene primers using the immunoSEQ assay. Sequencing of rearranged TCRbeta segments was performed at approximately 20X coverage. Per the authors' processing: Clustering was used to correct sequencing errors, and CDR3s were annotated against IMGT so that V, D and J genes could be assigned. Out-of-frame and stop-codon sequences were excluded, and only productive TCRbeta rearrangements were used in downstream analyses. Clonality was calculated as one minus the Shannon entropy normalized by the log of the number of unique productive sequences. Fisher's exact test with Benjamini-Hochberg correction, using a cutoff of adjusted p below 0.01, was how clones that differed between time points or between blood and tumor were identified. Not all clones reach the TCRdb copy of this immuneACCESS table, which keeps in-frame sequences only. Checked studies attribute under half of the gap to unresolved V genes and leave the rest unexplained. The V and J calls and the clone size are those of that table, but D and trimming were determined from the DNA. This sample is represented by about 43,000 clones; roughly 91% of them were singletons. Around an eighth of the sample is taken by the ten largest.

The cohort comprised about 30 patients with locally advanced or metastatic urothelial carcinoma treated at Memorial Sloan Kettering on a trial protocol. Peripheral blood mononuclear cells were collected pretreatment and during treatment, with between 1 and 8 total time points per patient. The Qiagen DNeasy Blood extraction kit was used to purify genomic DNA from total PBMCs and from tumor samples. PBMCs were collected pretreatment and during treatment and were isolated and stored as previously described. These data are taken from a study of PD-L1 blockade in urothelial cancer (dated by TCRdb to about 2017). Describing the broader study: All patients started therapy in about 2014 and received atezolizumab 1,200 mg intravenously every 3 weeks. Nine patients achieved durable clinical benefit and some 20 did not. Durable clinical benefit was defined as a progression-free survival longer than 6 months, and TCR features were additionally tested against progression-free survival and overall survival. Blood samples yielded a median of approximately 150,000 T cells and some 80,000 unique TCRs, with median clonality approximately 0.08. Pretreatment tumor samples, along with matched peripheral blood serially collected before and after atezolizumab treatment, were subjected to TCR sequencing. Blood samples were analyzed at 3 weeks after treatment start (second dose) and at 6 weeks after treatment start. About 90% of the roughly 29 patients were identified as males with urothelial cancer of bladder origin, and a prior smoking history was reported by 18 of 29 patients. Pretreatment blood TCR-seq was available for about 27 patients, at least one posttreatment blood collection was obtained for some 25 patients, and tumor TCR-seq was available for some 25 patients. An exploratory multi-omic analysis was conducted of the somatic, immune and clinical correlates of response to PD-L1 blockade with atezolizumab in urothelial cancer. In the same patients, whole exome sequencing and RNA sequencing of pretreatment tumors were performed in addition to TCR sequencing. An ECOG performance status of 0 or 1 was recorded for the patients, and 0 to 3 prior chemotherapy regimens had been received by the patients. The paper as a whole reports these results and caveats: A pretreatment peripheral blood TCR clonality below the median was linked to improved progression-free and overall survival. Greater expansion of tumor-associated TCR clones in peripheral blood 3 weeks after the start of treatment was observed in patients with durable benefit (n ≈ 22, p = 0.022). Because the sample size was small (n ≈ 27) and many exploratory analyses were performed, the results are intended to be hypothesis-generating.

Spanning cysteine to phenylalanine, the CDR3 consists of 13 amino acids. The retained sequence is limited to the CDR3, 39 bases, with the frame set at the first base. The germline V gene supplies CDR1 KGHSH and CDR2 LQKENI. Clipping removes 3 bases from V and 5 bases from J, with 0 as the unmatched junction base count. The chain links TRBV18 with TRBJ1-5, with 8 central nucleotides matching TRBD1. The TCR originated in a woman in her sixties with urothelial cancer. The sample here was PBMCs, taken around atezolizumab (anti-PD-L1) treatment. This receptor has the CDR3 CASSPTGDQPQHF. The bases read TGTGCCAGCTCACCGACAGGGGATCAGCCCCAGCATTTT.